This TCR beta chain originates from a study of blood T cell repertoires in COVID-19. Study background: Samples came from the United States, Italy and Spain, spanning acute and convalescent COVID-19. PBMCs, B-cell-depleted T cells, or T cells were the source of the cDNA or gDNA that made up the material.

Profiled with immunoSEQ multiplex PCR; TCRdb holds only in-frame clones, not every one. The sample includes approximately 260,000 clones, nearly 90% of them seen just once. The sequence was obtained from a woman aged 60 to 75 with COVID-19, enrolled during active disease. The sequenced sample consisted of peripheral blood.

The CDR3 sequence: CASSFQTGELFF. In DNA form, the CDR3 reads TGTGCCAGCAGCTTTCAAACCGGGGAGCTGTTTTTT. The chain links TRBV11-2 to TRBJ2-2; D is unresolved. CDR3 length: 12 residues. Trimming pared 3 bases from V and 5 bases from J, leaving 4 bases between. CDR1 and CDR2 from the germline V gene are SGHAT and FQNNGV.